The 10 T cell receptor beta chains reported below all come from one sample, sequenced in a study of cytomegalovirus exposure and HLA in healthy donors. TCRdb keeps only in-frame clones here, not all; method: immunoSEQ multiplex PCR. The data show over 100,000 clones, more than 75% seen once. Sequencing was performed on PBMCs. The receptor set was obtained from a young woman in good health and CMV-seropositive.

This chain uses TRBV5-4 with TRBJ1-2; 8 bases are shared with TRBD1. CDR3 length equals 15 residues. From germline, CDR1 is SGHNT and CDR2 YYREEE (reference sequence). The junction had 6 bases not matched to a gene; V was cut back by 1 base and J by 4 bases. CDR3 coding DNA: TGTGCCAGCAGCTTGTACACCGGGACAGGCTATGGCTACACCTTC. This translates into CASSLYTGTGYGYTF. Full variable domain (outside the CDR3, taken from reference TRBV5-4 and TRBJ1-2): ETGVTQSPTHLIKTRGQQVTLRCSSQSGHNTVSWYQQALGQGPQFIFQYYREEENGRGNFPPRFSGLQFPNYSSELNVNALELDDSALYLCASSLYTGTGYGYTFGSGTRLTVV.

V is TRBV13 and J is TRBJ2-3; TRBD2 aligns across 8 bases. Looked up from germline, CDR1 is PRHDT and CDR2 is FYEKMQ (reference sequence). V shed 3 bases, J shed 4 bases, and the junction held 6 bases outside the gene matches. The CDR3 extends over 15 amino acids. The CDR3 protein is CASSLRGTRADTQYF. CDR3 DNA: TGTGCCAGCAGCTTGAGAGGGACTAGAGCAGATACGCAGTATTTT.

This sequence joins TRBV5-6 and TRBJ2-7, with 7 bases fitting TRBD1. With V trimmed by 0 bases and J by 5 bases, 11 bases remained unmatched. Germline CDR1 and CDR2: SGHDT and YYEEEE. The CDR3 sequence is 16 residues long. The CDR3 DNA reads as TGTGCCAGCAGCTTGGGCAGGGGGTTTAGGAGAGACGAGCAGTACTTC. Protein: CASSLGRGFRRDEQYF.

The V gene is TRBV27, the J gene TRBJ2-7; D may be TRBD1 (6 bases). Germline CDR1 reads MNHEY; CDR2 reads SMNVEV (reference sequence). V lost 7 bases and J lost 3, with 13 bases in between. The CDR3 totals 13 residues. Written as DNA, the CDR3 is TGTGCCAGCAACGCACAGGGCGGCTACGAGCAGTACTTC. Its translation: CASNAQGGYEQYF.

The chain uses TRBV7-3 and TRBJ2-2; weak D call: TRBD1 (6 bases). This CDR3 region has 15 residues. The ends were cut back, 7 bases at V and 6 bases at J, with 18 bases in the middle. Germline V gene data show CDR1 as SGHTA and CDR2 as FQGTGA. CDR3 bases: TGTGCCAGCACCGATAGGGGGAAGGGAGCCGGGGAGCTGTTTTTT. Translated, it gives CASTDRGKGAGELFF.

The V gene is TRBV11-2, the J gene TRBJ2-7; D perhaps matches TRBD2 (7 bases). Trimming cost V 0 bases and J 4 bases, with 10 bases left between them. This CDR3 is built from 14 residues. Germline V lookup: CDR1 SGHAT, CDR2 FQNNGV. CDR3 nucleotide sequence: TGTGCCAGCAGCTTAGAGGCGGGGGCTTACGAGCAGTACTTC. Translation gives CASSLEAGAYEQYF.

The chain links TRBV9 to TRBJ1-5; no clear D gene. CDR3 length: 13 residues. Germline V CDR1 and CDR2: SGDLS, YYNGEE. V was pared by 0 bases and J by 4 bases, with 5 bases between. DNA for the CDR3: TGTGCCAGCAGCGTAGATCTAAATCAGCCCCAGCATTTT. Residues: CASSVDLNQPQHF.

CDR3 coding DNA: TGTGCCACCAGCAGAGATACGGTATTAAACGAGCAGTACTTC. As protein: CATSRDTVLNEQYF. V gene TRBV15 combines with J gene TRBJ2-7; D remains unclear. The ends were cut back, 0 bases at V and 5 bases at J, with 11 bases in the middle. Germline CDR1 and CDR2: LNHNV and YYDKDF (reference sequence). The CDR3 extends over 14 amino acids.

The table lists this clone with a count of one. The CDR3 region has the DNA TGTGCCAGCAGGCTCGGGACAAACTCCTACGAGCAGTACTTC. Encoded protein: CASRLGTNSYEQYF. The chain couples TRBV27 to TRBJ2-7, with D possibly TRBD1 on 6 matching bases. The CDR3 is 14 amino acids. V was shortened by 6 bases and J by 0 bases, with 12 bases between the two germline ends. CDR1 MNHEY and CDR2 SMNVEV come from the germline V gene (reference sequence).

The J gene is TRBJ2-7, the V gene TRBV27; 10 bases agree with TRBD1. J was trimmed by 3 bases and V by 6 bases; bases with no gene match: 5. CDR1 is MNHEY and CDR2 is SMNVEV in the germline V gene (reference sequence). The CDR3 is 14 amino acids. In nucleotides, the CDR3 is TGTGCCAGCAGGAGACAGGGGGCAAACTACGAGCAGTACTTC. This gives the protein CASRRQGANYEQYF.